This entry features one T cell receptor (beta chain) sequence. The treatment: about 20 received Ad26.COV2.S at low or high dose, single or two shots; five or six received placebo; per-sample allocation not given. Samples came from day 63 after the first vaccine or placebo injection. Here immunoSEQ multiplex PCR was the method, and the copy in TCRdb shows in-frame clones only, minus some. This sample carries fewer than 500,000 clones, nearly 90% of them seen once, and the ten largest clones take about 2.4%. The entry originates in a study of Ad26.COV2.S vaccination and SARS-CoV-2 variants. V dropped 4 bases and J dropped 4; count of bases not matched to a gene: 21. The V gene's germline CDR1 is SGHRS and CDR2 YFSETQ. The CDR3 covers 20 residues.

This receptor was obtained from a person between 18 and 59 years old who received the Ad26.COV2.S COVID-19 vaccine or a placebo. This material consisted of peripheral blood, taken in a trial of Ad26.COV2.S vaccine versus placebo. This chain links TRBV5-1 with TRBJ2-1; 9 nucleotides align to TRBD2. CDR3: CASSIPPGRGGTQLYNEQFF. CDR3 bases: TGCGCCAGCAGCATACCGCCCGGGCGGGGGGGAACCCAACTATACAATGAGCAGTTCTTC.